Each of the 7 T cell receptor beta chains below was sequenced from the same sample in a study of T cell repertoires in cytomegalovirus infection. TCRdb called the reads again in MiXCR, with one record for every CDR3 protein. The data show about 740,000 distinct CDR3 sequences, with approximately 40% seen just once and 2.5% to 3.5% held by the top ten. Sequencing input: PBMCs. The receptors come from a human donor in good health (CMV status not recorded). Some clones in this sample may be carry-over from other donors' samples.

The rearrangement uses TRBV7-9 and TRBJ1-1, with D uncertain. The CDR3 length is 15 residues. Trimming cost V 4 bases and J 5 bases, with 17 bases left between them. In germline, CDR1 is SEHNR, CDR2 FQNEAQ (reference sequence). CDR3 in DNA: TGTGCCAGCAGCTCCCGGAAGGGAGGTTTGACTGAAGCTTTCTTT. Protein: CASSSRKGGLTEAFF.

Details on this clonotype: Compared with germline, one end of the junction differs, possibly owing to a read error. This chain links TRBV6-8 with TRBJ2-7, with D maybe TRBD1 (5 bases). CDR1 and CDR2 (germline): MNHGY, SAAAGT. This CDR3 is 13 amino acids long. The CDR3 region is CASSAPPGFDQCF. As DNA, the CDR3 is TGTGCCAGCAGTGCCCCGCCAGGGTTCGATCAATGCTTC.

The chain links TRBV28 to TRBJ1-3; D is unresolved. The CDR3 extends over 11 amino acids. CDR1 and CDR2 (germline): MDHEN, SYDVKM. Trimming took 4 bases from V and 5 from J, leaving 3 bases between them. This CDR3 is CASSYRNTIYF. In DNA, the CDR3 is TGTGCCAGCAGTTATCGAAACACCATATATTTT. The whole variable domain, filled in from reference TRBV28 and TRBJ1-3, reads DVKVTQSSRYLVKRTGEKVFLECVQDMDHENMFWYRQDPGLGLRLIYFSYDVKMKEKGDIPEGYSVSREKKERFSLILESASTNQTSMYLCASSYRNTIYFGEGSWLTVV.

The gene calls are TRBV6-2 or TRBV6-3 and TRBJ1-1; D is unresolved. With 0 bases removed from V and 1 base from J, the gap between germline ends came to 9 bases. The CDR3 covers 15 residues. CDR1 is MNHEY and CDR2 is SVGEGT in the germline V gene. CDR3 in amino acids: CASSYSRPPNTEAFF. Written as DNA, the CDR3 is TGTGCCAGCAGTTACTCTCGGCCCCCGAACACTGAAGCTTTCTTT.

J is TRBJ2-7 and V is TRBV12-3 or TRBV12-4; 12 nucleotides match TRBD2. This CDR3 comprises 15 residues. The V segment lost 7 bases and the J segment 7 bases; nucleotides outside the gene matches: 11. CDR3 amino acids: CASTIRLAGVGEQYF. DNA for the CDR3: TGTGCCAGCACCATAAGACTAGCGGGAGTCGGTGAGCAGTACTTC.

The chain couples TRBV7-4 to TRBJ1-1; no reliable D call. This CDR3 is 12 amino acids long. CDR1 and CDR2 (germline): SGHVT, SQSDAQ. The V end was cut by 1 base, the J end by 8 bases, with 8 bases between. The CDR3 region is CASSLEQYEAFF. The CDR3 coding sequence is TGTGCCAGCAGCTTAGAACAGTACGAAGCTTTCTTT.

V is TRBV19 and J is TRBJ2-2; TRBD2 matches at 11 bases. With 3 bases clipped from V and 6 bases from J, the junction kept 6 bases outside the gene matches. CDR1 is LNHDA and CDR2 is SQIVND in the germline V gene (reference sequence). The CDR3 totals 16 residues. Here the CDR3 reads CASSIRLAGRSGELFF. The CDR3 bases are TGTGCCAGTAGTATTAGACTAGCGGGAAGGTCCGGGGAGCTGTTTTTT.